The 21 T cell receptor beta chains reported below all come from one sample, sequenced in a study of blood T cell repertoires in COVID-19 (dated by TCRdb to the early 2020s). Libraries were made using the immunoSEQ multiplex PCR assay. Held by TCRdb, this immuneACCESS table contains in-frame sequences only and omits some clones. Under half of the omission traces to an unresolved V gene where checked; the cause of the rest is unknown. Counted in this sample were about 140,000 clones; just over 85% of them appeared once. The ten largest make up almost 8.5% of the sample. The material sequenced was peripheral blood. The source of these receptors is a woman aged 55-69 years with acute or convalescent COVID-19.

V usage is TRBV9 and J usage is TRBJ2-7, with TRBD1 as a possible D gene (7 bases). There are 15 residues in the CDR3. Germline V CDR1 and CDR2: SGDLS, YYNGEE. V shed 0 bases and J shed 2 bases, with 12 bases lying between them. The CDR3 protein is CASSVGGGTAYEQYF. The CDR3 nucleotides read TGTGCCAGCAGCGTAGGAGGAGGGACAGCCTACGAGCAGTACTTC.

V and J are TRBV11-3 and TRBJ2-5, with 8 bases lining up with TRBD1. Germline V gene lookup returns CDR1 SGHNT and CDR2 YENEEA. This CDR3 spans 13 amino acids. V lost 5 bases to trimming and J lost 7 bases; unmatched junction nucleotides: 6. The CDR3 DNA follows: TGTGCCAGCAGCCTGGGGACAGGTGGGACCCAGTACTTC. This sequence encodes CASSLGTGGTQYF.

The chain is built from TRBV25-1 and TRBJ1-4, with a tentative D call TRBD1 (6 bases). The germline gives CDR1 MGHDK, CDR2 SYGVNS. There are 18 residues in the CDR3. The V end lost 2 bases, the J end lost 8 bases, and 24 bases lay between the germline ends. In nucleotides, the CDR3 is TGTGCCAGCAGTGAAAGGGGGGGGCCGTTGGGCTTATGGGAAAAACTGTTTTTT. Its protein product is CASSERGGPLGLWEKLFF.

The chain joins TRBV14 to TRBJ2-1; TRBD2 matches 8 bases. V was pared by 2 bases and J by 7 bases, with 7 bases of the junction left unmatched. The CDR3 runs to 15 residues. Looked up from germline, CDR1 is SGHDN and CDR2 is FVKESK. CDR3 sequence (DNA): TGTGCCAGCAGCCAACAAGCGGGGGTGGTTAATGAGCAGTTCTTC. Its protein product is CASSQQAGVVNEQFF.

CDR3 in DNA: TGTGCCAGCAGCGTACCAGCGGGGGGGGATGAGCAGTTCTTC. This codes for CASSVPAGGDEQFF. This chain connects TRBV9 to TRBJ2-1; 10 nucleotides match TRBD2. V shed 1 base and J 8 bases; nucleotides not matched to a gene: 3. From germline, CDR1 is SGDLS and CDR2 YYNGEE. The CDR3 extends over 14 amino acids. The whole variable domain, remainder taken from reference TRBV9 and TRBJ2-1, is DSGVTQTPKHLITATGQRVTLRCSPRSGDLSVYWYQQSLDQGLQFLIQYYNGEERAKGNILERFSAQQFPDLHSELNLSSLELGDSALYFCASSVPAGGDEQFFGPGTRLTVL.

This chain links TRBV2 with TRBJ2-2; D perhaps matches TRBD1 (6 bases). V was cut by 8 bases and J by 6 bases, with 10 bases left in between. CDR1 SNHLY and CDR2 FYNNEI come from the germline V gene. The CDR3 is made up of 12 amino acids. The CDR3 DNA reads TGTGCCAGCGTGGGGGCGCCCGGGGAGCTGTTTTTT. This encodes CASVGAPGELFF.

The chain has TRBV9 and TRBJ1-2; D possibly corresponds to TRBD1 (5 bases). Germline CDR1 reads SGDLS; CDR2 reads YYNGEE. V was shortened by 4 bases and J by 7 bases, with 14 bases between the two germline ends. The CDR3 has 13 amino acids. In nucleotides, the CDR3 is TGTGCCAGCAGCCCCGTTCGGGGGAGTGGCTACACCTTC. The encoded protein is CASSPVRGSGYTF.

The CDR3 DNA reads TGTGCCAGCAGCTTGGGCAGCCGCAATCAGCCCCAGCATTTT. Translating gives CASSLGSRNQPQHF. V is TRBV11-2 and J is TRBJ1-5; D is ambiguous. Germline values: CDR1 SGHAT, CDR2 FQNNGV. V lost 3 bases to trimming and J lost 2 bases, with 8 bases between them. CDR3 size: 14 residues.

The table lists this clone with a few counts. The chain has TRBV2 and TRBJ1-2; D is perhaps TRBD1 (5 bases). V was trimmed by 6 bases and J by 4 bases, leaving 15 bases between them. This CDR3 region has 14 residues. In germline, CDR1 is SNHLY, CDR2 FYNNEI. The CDR3 DNA reads TGTGCCAGCAGGGACCTGACAGAGGCCTATGGCTACACCTTC. It is translated as CASRDLTEAYGYTF.

The chain carries TRBV5-1 and TRBJ2-7; D is perhaps TRBD1 (6 bases). V was shortened by 7 bases and J by 3 bases, with 11 bases between the two germline ends. This CDR3 comprises 12 residues. The germline V gene encodes CDR1 SGHRS and CDR2 YFSETQ. The CDR3: CASSGQFYEQYF. DNA for the CDR3: TGCGCCAGCTCAGGACAGTTCTACGAGCAGTACTTC.

The chain joins TRBV5-1 to TRBJ2-5, with TRBD2 matching 10 bases. The V segment lost 0 bases and the J segment 2 bases; nucleotides outside the gene matches: 4. This CDR3 contains 16 residues. Germline V gene sequence: CDR1 SGHRS, CDR2 YFSETQ. DNA of the CDR3: TGCGCCAGCAGCTTGGGGGGACTAGCGAATCAAGAGACCCAGTACTTC. Translating it yields CASSLGGLANQETQYF.

V is TRBV5-4 and J is TRBJ1-2; a weak D match, TRBD1 (5 bases). This CDR3 spans 16 amino acids. Germline V gene lookup returns CDR1 SGHNT and CDR2 YYREEE (reference sequence). V gave up 0 bases and J gave up 0 bases, with 12 bases separating them. CDR3 sequence (DNA): TGTGCCAGCAGCTTGGGGGCAGGGCCCTCTAACTATGGCTACACCTTC. Amino acids: CASSLGAGPSNYGYTF.

The chain has TRBV4-2 and TRBJ2-2; 7 nucleotides agree with TRBD2. Losses at the gene ends were 1 base for V and 0 bases for J; bases not matched to a gene: 2. Germline V gene lookup returns CDR1 LGHNA and CDR2 YNFKEQ. CDR3 length: 16 amino acids. The CDR3 sequence is CASSQGTRTNTGELFF. In nucleotides, the CDR3 is TGTGCCAGCAGCCAAGGGACTAGAACGAACACCGGGGAGCTGTTTTTT.

The genes are TRBV7-9 and TRBJ1-1; D is undetermined. With 3 bases removed from V and 1 base from J, the gap between germline ends came to 6 bases. The CDR3 consists of 13 residues. Germline-derived CDR1 and CDR2 are SEHNR and FQNEAQ (reference sequence). The CDR3 here is CASSFYGNTEAFF. CDR3 DNA: TGTGCCAGCAGCTTCTACGGGAACACTGAAGCTTTCTTT.

V is TRBV28 and J is TRBJ2-7; TRBD1 matches 8 bases. The germline V gene encodes CDR1 MDHEN and CDR2 SYDVKM. The CDR3 length is 17 residues. With V trimmed by 5 bases and J by 3 bases, 15 bases remained unmatched. This chain's CDR3 is CASSQEGQGLLFYEQYF. CDR3 sequence (DNA): TGTGCCAGCAGTCAGGAAGGACAGGGCCTCCTTTTCTACGAGCAGTACTTC.

This sequence joins TRBV7-3 and TRBJ2-3; 9 nucleotides align to TRBD1. Unmatched junction bases numbered 13, after V lost 5 bases and J lost 4 bases. The CDR3 has 17 amino acids. Germline CDR1 reads SGHTA; CDR2 reads FQGTGA. As DNA, the CDR3 is TGTGCCAGCAGCCCCATCCCGACAGGGGGTTTCGCAGATACGCAGTATTTT. Translation: CASSPIPTGGFADTQYF. The full variable domain, rest sourced from reference TRBV7-3 and TRBJ2-3, is GAGVSQTPSNKVTEKGKYVELRCDPISGHTALYWYRQSLGQGPEFLIYFQGTGAADDSGLPNDRFFAVRPEGSVSTLKIQRTERGDSAVYLCASSPIPTGGFADTQYFGPGTRLTVL.

In its sample, this clone was seen once. The chain uses TRBV7-2 and TRBJ1-2, with D possibly being TRBD1 (6 bases). The CDR3 consists of 16 residues. The V gene lost 4 bases and the J gene lost 1 base, with 16 bases spanning the gap. Looked up from germline, CDR1 is SGHTA and CDR2 is FQGNSA. CDR3 nucleotides: TGTGCCAGCAGCTCCCGACAGGCCGGGCTTAACTATGGCTACACCTTC. Protein product: CASSSRQAGLNYGYTF.

The chain recombines TRBV19 with TRBJ1-3; TRBD1 matches 8 bases. This CDR3 spans 16 amino acids. The trim removed 5 bases at V and 2 bases at J, leaving 8 bases unmatched. Germline V gene lookup returns CDR1 LNHDA and CDR2 SQIVND (reference sequence). The CDR3 DNA sequence: TGTGCCAGTAGTTCCCGGACAGGGAGGACTGGAAACACCATATATTTT. This translates into CASSSRTGRTGNTIYF.

This clone was recorded once. The chain links TRBV18 to TRBJ2-7; maybe TRBD1 (5 bases). Trimming pared 2 bases from V and 1 base from J, leaving 9 bases between. Germline V gene sequence: CDR1 KGHSH, CDR2 LQKENI. The CDR3 has 14 residues. In DNA, the CDR3 is TGTGCCAGCTCACCATCTAGGGGTTCCTACGAGCAGTACTTC. Its protein is CASSPSRGSYEQYF.

This chain connects TRBV19 to TRBJ1-2; D is ambiguous. This CDR3 spans 11 amino acids. V was trimmed by 6 bases and J by 4 bases, leaving 6 bases between them. The germline gives CDR1 LNHDA, CDR2 SQIVND (reference sequence). CDR3 DNA: TGTGCCAGTAGCTCGGGCTATGGCTACACCTTC. Translation: CASSSGYGYTF.

The genes are TRBV28 and TRBJ2-2, with 8 bases lining up with TRBD1. CDR3 length: 14 residues. V trimming: 4 bases; J trimming: 3 bases; junction bases outside the gene matches: 1. Germline lookup yields CDR1 MDHEN and CDR2 SYDVKM. The CDR3 region has the DNA TGTGCCAGCAGTTCGACAGGGGACACCGGGGAGCTGTTTTTT. Translated, it gives CASSSTGDTGELFF.